The rows below give T cell receptor beta chains drawn from one sample of a study of T-cell reconstitution after alpha-beta-depleted transplantation in children. TCRdb reprocessed the PCR reads via MiXCR and lists one record per CDR3 protein. The sample includes approximately 1,000,000 distinct CDR3 sequences, roughly 29% seen only once; the top ten take under 30%. Sequencing was performed on PBMCs, mostly from graft donor cells, taken 360 days after TCRalphabeta/CD19-depleted stem cell transplant. These receptors all stem from a boy under two years old who had a stem cell transplant for SCID, so the T cells may come from the graft donor. The CDR3 runs from the conserved cysteine through the conserved F or W. The D gene is left open where the match is weak. Where a row states a size, it is once, few, many or the class of an expanded clone; other rows omit it.

CASSEGQLKNTEAFF	TGTGCCAGCAGTGAGGGTCAGCTTAAGAACACTGAAGCTTTCTTT	NA	TRBJ1-1	NA	TRBV2
CASSQADRLFTGELFF	TGCGCCAGCAGCCAAGCCGACAGGCTCTTCACCGGGGAGCTGTTTTTT	NA	TRBJ2-2	few	TRBV4-1
CSAIRGAEAQETQYF	TGCAGTGCAATCCGGGGGGCGGAGGCTCAAGAGACCCAGTACTTC	NA	TRBJ2-5	NA	TRBV20-1
CASSDTREGVQYF	TGTGCCAGCAGCGACACTAGAGAAGGTGTCCAGTACTTC	NA	TRBJ2-5	many	TRBV3-1
CASRGTSGGAMYEQFF	TGTGCCAGCAGAGGGACTAGCGGGGGGGCAATGTATGAGCAGTTCTTC	TRBD2	TRBJ2-1	NA	TRBV11-2
CASSWGRRNTGELFF	TGTGCCAGCAGCTGGGGGCGTAGGAACACCGGGGAGCTGTTTTTT	NA	TRBJ2-2	NA	TRBV7-9
CASSLAESGRSQETQYF	TGTGCCAGCAGCTTGGCCGAGTCTGGCAGAAGCCAAGAGACCCAGTACTTC	NA	TRBJ2-5	NA	TRBV5-6
CASRLRLSDTQYF	TGTGCCAGCAGACTAAGGTTGAGTGATACGCAGTATTTT	NA	TRBJ2-3	NA	TRBV7-2
CASGPALPYEQYF	TGTGCCAGCGGGCCCGCCCTCCCCTACGAGCAGTACTTC	NA	TRBJ2-7	few	TRBV12-3/TRBV12-4
CATSRVLPGLAGGSRTYEQYF	TGTGCCACCAGCAGAGTGCTACCGGGACTAGCGGGGGGAAGTCGTACCTACGAGCAGTACTTC	TRBD2	TRBJ2-7	few	TRBV15
CASNLGSYNEQFF	TGTGCCAGTAACCTGGGCTCCTACAATGAGCAGTTCTTC	NA	TRBJ2-1	NA	TRBV19
CATSDSRRANVLTF	TGTGCCACCAGTGATTCCCGAAGGGCCAACGTCCTGACTTTC	NA	TRBJ2-6	once	TRBV24-1
CASSQQGQDTDTQYF	TGTGCCAGCAGTCAACAAGGACAGGACACAGATACGCAGTATTTT	TRBD1	TRBJ2-3	few	TRBV12-3/TRBV12-4
CASSAGRGTQGYTF	TGTGCCAGCAGTGCTGGCAGAGGGACTCAAGGCTACACCTTC	NA	TRBJ1-2	NA	TRBV25-1
CASSQDSVNQPQHF	TGTGCCAGCAGCCAGGACAGCGTCAATCAGCCCCAGCATTTT	NA	TRBJ1-5	few	TRBV12-3/TRBV12-4
CASSPRGGSGANVLTF	TGTGCCAGCAGTCCGAGAGGGGGCTCTGGGGCCAACGTCCTGACTTTC	NA	TRBJ2-6	few	TRBV7-2
CASSLEATGGSGYTF	TGCGCCAGCAGCTTGGAAGCGACAGGGGGATCTGGCTACACCTTC	TRBD1	TRBJ1-2	few	TRBV5-1
CSASGGGGNNEQFF	TGCAGTGCTAGTGGAGGGGGAGGAAACAATGAGCAGTTCTTC	NA	TRBJ2-1	many	TRBV20-1
CASSFHGQRQETQYF	TGTGCCAGCAGCTTTCATGGACAGAGGCAAGAGACCCAGTACTTC	NA	TRBJ2-5	NA	TRBV12-3/TRBV12-4
CASSLGVRSNQPQHF	TGTGCCAGCAGCTTGGGGGTTCGGAGCAATCAGCCCCAGCATTTT	NA	TRBJ1-5	NA	TRBV5-5
CASSLFPLSSWYEQFF	TGTGCCAGCAGTTTATTTCCCTTGTCTAGCTGGTATGAGCAGTTCTTC	NA	TRBJ2-1	few	TRBV27
CASSFPGPPSYNEQFF	TGTGCCAGCAGTTTTCCCGGGCCTCCTTCCTACAATGAGCAGTTCTTC	NA	TRBJ2-1	few	TRBV12-3/TRBV12-4
CASGQGGEAFF	TGTGCCAGCGGACAGGGGGGTGAAGCTTTCTTT	TRBD1	TRBJ1-1	NA	TRBV6-2/TRBV6-3